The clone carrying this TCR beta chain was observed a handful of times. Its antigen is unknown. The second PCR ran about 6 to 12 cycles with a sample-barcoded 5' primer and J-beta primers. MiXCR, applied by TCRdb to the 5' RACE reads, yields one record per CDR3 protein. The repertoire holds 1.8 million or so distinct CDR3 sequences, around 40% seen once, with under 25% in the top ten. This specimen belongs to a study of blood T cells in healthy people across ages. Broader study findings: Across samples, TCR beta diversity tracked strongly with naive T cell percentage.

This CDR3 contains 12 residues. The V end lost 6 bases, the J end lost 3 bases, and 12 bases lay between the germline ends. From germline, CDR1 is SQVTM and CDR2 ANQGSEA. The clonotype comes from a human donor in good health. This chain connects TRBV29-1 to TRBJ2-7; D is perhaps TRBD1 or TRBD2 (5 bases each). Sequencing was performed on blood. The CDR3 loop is CSVAGTNYEQYF. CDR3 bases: TGCAGCGTGGCCGGGACCAACTACGAGCAGTACTTC.